This T cell receptor beta chain appears in the sequencing data of a study of CD8+CD57+ T cells in acquired aplastic anemia. Overall study results and limits: Between the patient and control groups, CD8+ Simpson's diversity did not differ significantly. Patients and controls shared approximately 30 CD8+ CDR3 sequences, highly expressed in patients.

V gave up 5 bases and J gave up 0 bases, with 11 bases separating them. The CDR3 consists of 14 residues. Germline V gene lookup returns CDR1 SEHNR and CDR2 FQNEAQ (reference sequence). TCR beta VDJ combinations and CDR3 sequences were profiled from genomic DNA. TCRdb fed the reads into MiXCR, producing one record per CDR3 protein. This table has 300,000 or so distinct CDR3 sequences, 56% appearing once. Many counts were recorded for this clonotype. The antigen remains unidentified. The sequenced sample consisted of sorted CD4+, CD8+, or CD8+CD57+ T cells (not recorded which) from PBMCs. The clonotype originates from a human donor with severe aplastic anemia or a healthy control (not recorded which). The V and J genes are TRBV7-9 and TRBJ2-7; the D gene is possibly TRBD2 (6 bases). The CDR3 bases are TGTGCCAGCAGCCACCCCGGGGGCTCCTACGAGCAGTACTTC. It encodes CASSHPGGSYEQYF.